This T cell receptor (beta chain) was found in a study of blood T cell repertoires in COVID-19. On the study more broadly: PBMCs, B-cell-depleted T cells, or T cells provided the cDNA or gDNA that made up the material.

Per the original methods: Counts of nucleated cells, estimated from reference gene primer amplification, were obtained. Assay used: immunoSEQ multiplex PCR; TCRdb lists only in-frame clones, some missing. V, J and clone size reflect that table, while D and trimming were determined from the DNA. The sample consists of about 260,000 clones, about 89% of them appearing once. J lost 0 bases, V lost 6 bases, and 4 bases had no gene match. The CDR3 spans 15 residues. The germline CDR1 and CDR2 sequences are MDHEN and SYDVKM. This clone was found once. The chain is built from TRBV28 and TRBJ1-4; 7 bases are a match to TRBD1. The TCR originated in a middle-aged man with active or convalescent COVID-19. Sequences were obtained from peripheral blood. The CDR3 sequence is CASRAQGATNEKLFF. The CDR3, as DNA: TGTGCCAGCAGGGCGCAGGGGGCAACTAATGAAAAACTGTTTTTT. Supplemented by reference TRBV28 and TRBJ1-4, the full variable domain reads DVKVTQSSRYLVKRTGEKVFLECVQDMDHENMFWYRQDPGLGLRLIYFSYDVKMKEKGDIPEGYSVSREKKERFSLILESASTNQTSMYLCASRAQGATNEKLFFGSGTQLSVL.